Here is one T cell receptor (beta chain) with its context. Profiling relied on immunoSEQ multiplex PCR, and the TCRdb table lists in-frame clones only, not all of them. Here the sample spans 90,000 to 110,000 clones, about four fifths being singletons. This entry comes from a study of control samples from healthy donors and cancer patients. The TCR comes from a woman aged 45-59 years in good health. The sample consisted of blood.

The CDR3 region is CASSPPAGGGSRSNQPQHF. CDR3 nucleotides: TGTGCCAGCAGCCCACCCGCCGGGGGGGGGAGTAGGAGCAATCAGCCCCAGCATTTT. This sequence joins TRBV7-8 and TRBJ1-5, with D possibly being TRBD1 (5 bases). This CDR3 has 19 amino acids. Trimming cost V 5 bases and J 1 base, with 24 bases left between them. Germline V gene sequence: CDR1 SGHVS, CDR2 FQNEAQ.